The 18 T cell receptor beta chains listed next were all sequenced from one sample in a study of blood T cell repertoires in COVID-19. Measured with immunoSEQ multiplex PCR; TCRdb has only the in-frame clones, and not every one. Found here are approximately 360,000 clones, around four fifths of them singletons; the top ten hold approximately 5%. The sample taken for sequencing was PBMCs or T cells enriched from blood (not recorded which). The source is a woman in her fifties or sixties who had recovered from COVID-19.

The V gene is TRBV5-6, the J gene TRBJ1-3, with a tentative D call TRBD1 (5 bases). Germline V gene sequence: CDR1 SGHDT, CDR2 YYEEEE. There are 17 residues in the CDR3. Trimming removed 0 bases at V and 0 bases at J, with 13 bases between. This CDR3 is CASSLVRGLNSGNTIYF. CDR3 coding DNA: TGTGCCAGCAGCTTGGTCCGGGGACTAAACTCTGGAAACACCATATATTTT.

In its sample, this clone was seen once. V usage is TRBV27 and J usage is TRBJ2-7, with 7 bases identical to TRBD2. CDR3 size: 14 residues. Trimming at V came to 6 bases and at J to 6 bases, leaving 11 bases not matched to a gene. The germline V gene has CDR1 MNHEY and CDR2 SMNVEV (reference sequence). This chain's CDR3 is CASRGGVALLEQYF. In nucleotides, the CDR3 is TGTGCCAGCAGGGGAGGGGTAGCTCTACTCGAGCAGTACTTC.

The chain couples TRBV10-3 to TRBJ1-5, with TRBD1 identical over 7 bases. The length of the CDR3 is 13 residues. V gave up 10 bases and J gave up 0 bases; unmatched junction bases: 3. Germline V gene sequence: CDR1 ENHRY, CDR2 SYGVKD. CDR3 loop: CASGTDSNQPQHF. The DNA for the CDR3 is TGTGCCAGCGGGACAGATAGCAATCAGCCCCAGCATTTT.

V gene TRBV3-1 (or the pseudogene TRBV3-2) combines with J gene TRBJ2-3, with 10 nucleotides matching TRBD2. Trimming removed 1 base from V and 3 bases from J; junction bases left unmatched: 4. Germline-derived CDR1 and CDR2 are LGHDT and YNNKEL (reference sequence). CDR3 length equals 16 residues. The CDR3 bases are TGTGCCAGCAGCCAAGTAGCGGGAGGTTTTACAGATACGCAGTATTTT. It translates to CASSQVAGGFTDTQYF.

The chain employs TRBV30 and TRBJ1-5, with TRBD1 matching over 7 bases. The CDR3 spans 14 residues. Losses at the gene ends were 0 bases for V and 4 bases for J; bases not matched to a gene: 3. From germline, CDR1 is GTSNPN and CDR2 SVGIG (reference sequence). The CDR3 loop is CAWSVGTDNQPQHF. The CDR3 DNA reads TGTGCCTGGAGTGTAGGGACAGATAATCAGCCCCAGCATTTT.

About this clone: Distinct nucleotide sequences in the sample also encode this CDR3. CDR3 sequence: CASSQEGGAEAFF. The CDR3 nucleotides read TGTGCCAGCAGCCAAGAAGGGGGGGCTGAAGCTTTCTTT. The chain joins TRBV3-1 (or the pseudogene TRBV3-2) to TRBJ1-1, with D maybe TRBD1 (6 bases). The CDR3 loop spans 13 amino acids. V was clipped by 0 bases and J by 6 bases, with 8 bases between them. CDR1 and CDR2 (germline): LGHDT, YNNKEL (reference sequence).

The CDR3 DNA sequence: TGTGCCAGCAGCTTAACACGAGTGGATACGCAGTATTTT. This gives the protein CASSLTRVDTQYF. The chain combines TRBV7-3 with TRBJ2-3; no reliable D call. Deletions cut 0 bases from V and 6 bases from J, with 7 bases between. The germline V gene encodes CDR1 SGHTA and CDR2 FQGTGA. CDR3 size: 13 residues.

The CDR3 reads CASSQQGHSTNEKLFF. Written as DNA, the CDR3 is TGTGCCAGCAGCCAACAGGGGCATTCAACTAATGAAAAACTGTTTTTT. The V and J genes are TRBV3-1 (or the pseudogene TRBV3-2) and TRBJ1-4, with TRBD1 as a possible D gene (6 bases). Germline loops: CDR1 LGHDT, CDR2 YNNKEL (reference sequence). Trimming removed 2 bases from V and 0 bases from J, with 10 bases in between. The CDR3 spans 16 residues.

J is TRBJ2-5 and V is TRBV6-5; TRBD2 matches 8 bases. J gave up 5 bases and V 7 bases, and 6 bases lay outside the gene matches. The germline V gene has CDR1 MNHEY and CDR2 SVGAGI. The CDR3 loop spans 13 amino acids. CDR3 sequence (DNA): TGTGCCAGCACAGGCGGGAGGTGGGAGACCCAGTACTTC. It codes for CASTGGRWETQYF.

V is TRBV19 and J is TRBJ2-2; TRBD1 might be the D (6 bases). The V and J ends lost 7 bases and 6 bases respectively, with 12 bases between them. Per the germline V gene, CDR1 is LNHDA and CDR2 is SQIVND (reference sequence). This CDR3 contains 13 residues. The CDR3 is CASMIQGSGELFF. The CDR3 DNA sequence: TGTGCCAGTATGATACAGGGTTCCGGGGAGCTGTTTTTT.

The genes are TRBV2 and TRBJ1-6; 7 bases agree with TRBD1. The trim removed 8 bases at V and 8 bases at J, leaving 9 bases unmatched. The germline gives CDR1 SNHLY, CDR2 FYNNEI. This CDR3 is 14 amino acids long. Here the CDR3 reads CASSFGGQHSPLHF. CDR3 DNA sequence: TGTGCCAGCTCATTTGGGGGACAGCATTCACCCCTCCACTTT.

The chain uses TRBV7-3 and TRBJ2-3; 9 positions agree with TRBD2. The junction had 3 bases not matched to a gene; V was cut back by 2 bases and J by 3 bases. The CDR3 consists of 15 residues. The germline gives CDR1 SGHTA, CDR2 FQGTGA. Here the CDR3 DNA reads TGTGCCAGCAGCTTACTAGCGGGGAGTACAGATACGCAGTATTTT. Protein: CASSLLAGSTDTQYF.

The rearrangement joins TRBV5-4 to TRBJ1-1, with D uncertain. The V gene lost 1 base and the J gene lost 4 bases, with 20 bases spanning the gap. Per germline, CDR1 SGHNT and CDR2 YYREEE (reference sequence). The CDR3 consists of 17 residues. The CDR3 reads CASSLPGDTFQGTEAFF. CDR3 bases: TGTGCCAGCAGCTTGCCCGGGGATACGTTCCAAGGCACTGAAGCTTTCTTT.

The J gene is TRBJ1-3, the V gene TRBV15, with D unclear. Per the germline V gene, CDR1 is LNHNV and CDR2 is YYDKDF (reference sequence). This CDR3 region has 18 residues. Trimming took off 5 bases at V and 5 bases at J, with 25 bases between the two ends. The CDR3 reads CATSLGMSGVPSRNTIYF. CDR3 in DNA: TGTGCCACCAGCCTAGGTATGAGCGGGGTCCCTTCGCGAAACACCATATATTTT.

The V gene is TRBV2, the J gene TRBJ1-1; D possibly corresponds to TRBD1 (6 bases). The germline V and J ends were trimmed by 5 bases and 5 bases, with 15 bases remaining between them. The CDR3 runs 14 residues. The V gene's germline CDR1 is SNHLY and CDR2 FYNNEI. The CDR3 loop reads CASSRQGRGTEAFF. The DNA for the CDR3 is TGTGCCAGCAGTCGTCAGGGTAGGGGGACTGAAGCTTTCTTT.

V and J are TRBV30 and TRBJ1-6; no reliable D call. The CDR3 loop spans 13 amino acids. Trimming cost V 0 bases and J 10 bases, with 10 bases left between them. In germline, CDR1 is GTSNPN, CDR2 SVGIG (reference sequence). CDR3 DNA: TGTGCCTGGAGTGTACGGGGAATCTCACCCCTCCACTTT. Translated, it gives CAWSVRGISPLHF.

The chain carries TRBV21-1 and TRBJ1-2; the D call TRBD1 from the table was never checked on the DNA. TRBV21-1 is recorded as a pseudogene. The CDR3 contains 17 residues. CDR3 nucleotide sequence: TGTGCCAGCAGCAAGCGCGGGACAGGCCTATCGAACTATGGCTACACCTTC. Amino acid sequence: CASSKRGTGLSNYGYTF.

This clone came up once. The rearrangement joins TRBV6-5 to TRBJ2-2, with D perhaps TRBD2 (5 bases). This CDR3 spans 15 amino acids. Trimming pared 6 bases from V and 6 bases from J, leaving 17 bases between. Germline V lookup: CDR1 MNHEY, CDR2 SVGAGI. The CDR3 protein is CASRSPRERPGELFF. DNA for the CDR3: TGTGCCAGCAGATCTCCGAGGGAGCGGCCCGGGGAGCTGTTTTTT.